This T cell receptor (beta chain) derives from a study of T cell repertoires in cytomegalovirus infection. For the study at large: Epitope selection comprised recently identified HLA-C-restricted CMV epitopes and well-studied HLA-B-restricted CMV epitopes. Evidence of both CMV infection and a matching HLA type came from public TCR beta signatures.

Concerning this clonotype: Its target is unknown.

Per the germline V gene, CDR1 is MNHEY and CDR2 is SMNVEV (reference sequence). The CDR3 contains 14 residues. V lost 6 bases and J 6 bases, leaving 17 bases between the germline ends. Study results and limitations: CMV-specific HLA-C-restricted TCR beta clonotypes dominated the ex vivo response. Summed public TCR beta family frequency identified CMV carriers bearing the relevant HLA.

TCRdb reprocessed the reads via MiXCR and lists one record per CDR3 protein. The table records about 830,000 distinct CDR3 sequences, about 33% of them present only once. This specimen was cultured CD8+ T cells from PBMCs, taken from culture after CMV antigen stimulation. The source of this sequence is a human donor in good health (CMV status not recorded). Some clones in this sample may be carry-over from other donors' samples. The V call is TRBV27, the J call TRBJ1-2, with a possible D match to TRBD1 (6 bases). The CDR3 bases are TGTGCCAGCAGACCATATTTGGGGGCAAATGGCTACACCTTC. Its protein is CASRPYLGANGYTF.